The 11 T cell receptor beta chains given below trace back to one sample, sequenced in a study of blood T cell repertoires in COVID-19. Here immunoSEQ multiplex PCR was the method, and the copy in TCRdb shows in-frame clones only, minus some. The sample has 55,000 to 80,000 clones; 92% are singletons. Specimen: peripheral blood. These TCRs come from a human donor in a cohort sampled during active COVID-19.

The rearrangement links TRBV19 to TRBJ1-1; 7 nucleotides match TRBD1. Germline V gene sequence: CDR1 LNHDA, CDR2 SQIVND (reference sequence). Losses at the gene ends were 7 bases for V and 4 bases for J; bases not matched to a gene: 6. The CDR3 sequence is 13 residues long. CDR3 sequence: CASNGQGGTEAFF. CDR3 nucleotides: TGTGCCAGTAACGGGCAGGGGGGCACTGAAGCTTTCTTT.

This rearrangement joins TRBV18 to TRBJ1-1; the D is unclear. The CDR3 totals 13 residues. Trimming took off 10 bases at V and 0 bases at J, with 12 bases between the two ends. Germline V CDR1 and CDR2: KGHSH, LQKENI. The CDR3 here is CATFPDMNTEAFF. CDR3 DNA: TGTGCCACCTTCCCCGACATGAACACTGAAGCTTTCTTT.

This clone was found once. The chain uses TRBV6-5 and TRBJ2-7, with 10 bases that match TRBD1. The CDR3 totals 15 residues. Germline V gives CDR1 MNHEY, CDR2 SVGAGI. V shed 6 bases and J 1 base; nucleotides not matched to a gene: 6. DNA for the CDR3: TGTGCCAGCAGGTCCCGGGACAGGGGTTCCTACGAGCAGTACTTC. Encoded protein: CASRSRDRGSYEQYF.

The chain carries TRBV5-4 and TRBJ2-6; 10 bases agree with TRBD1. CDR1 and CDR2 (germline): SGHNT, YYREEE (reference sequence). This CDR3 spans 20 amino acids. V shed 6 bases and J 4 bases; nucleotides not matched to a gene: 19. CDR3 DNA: TGTGCCAGCACCGCCACGAGCAAGGACAGGGGGGAGTGGGGGGCCAACGTCCTGACTTTC. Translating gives CASTATSKDRGEWGANVLTF. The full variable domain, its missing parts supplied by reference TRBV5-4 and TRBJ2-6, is ETGVTQSPTHLIKTRGQQVTLRCSSQSGHNTVSWYQQALGQGPQFIFQYYREEENGRGNFPPRFSGLQFPNYSSELNVNALELDDSALYLCASTATSKDRGEWGANVLTFGAGSRLTVL.

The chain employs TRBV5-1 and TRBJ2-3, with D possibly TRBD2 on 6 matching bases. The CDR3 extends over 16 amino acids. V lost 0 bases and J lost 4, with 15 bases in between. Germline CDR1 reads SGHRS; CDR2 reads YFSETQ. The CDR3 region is CASSLGMTSQADTQYF. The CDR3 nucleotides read TGCGCCAGCAGCTTGGGGATGACTAGTCAGGCAGATACGCAGTATTTT.

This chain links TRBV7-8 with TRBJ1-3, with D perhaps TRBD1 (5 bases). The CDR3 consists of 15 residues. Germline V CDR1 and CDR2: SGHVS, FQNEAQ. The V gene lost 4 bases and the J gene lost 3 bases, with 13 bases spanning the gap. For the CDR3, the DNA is TGTGCCAGCAGCTCTGTGGGGGGTAGTGGAAACACCATATATTTT. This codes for CASSSVGGSGNTIYF.

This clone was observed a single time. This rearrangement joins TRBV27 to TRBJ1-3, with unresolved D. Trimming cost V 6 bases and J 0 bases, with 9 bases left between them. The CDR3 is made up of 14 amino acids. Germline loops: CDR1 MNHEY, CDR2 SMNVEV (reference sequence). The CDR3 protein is CASRSGYSGNTIYF. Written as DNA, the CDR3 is TGTGCCAGCAGATCAGGCTACTCTGGAAACACCATATATTTT.

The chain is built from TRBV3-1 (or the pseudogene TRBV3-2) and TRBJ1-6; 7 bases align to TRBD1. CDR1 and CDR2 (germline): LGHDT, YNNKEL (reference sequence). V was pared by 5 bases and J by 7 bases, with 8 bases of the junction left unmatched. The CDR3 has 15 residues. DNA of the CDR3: TGTGCCAGCAGCTGGGGGGCAGGGGGGAATTCACCCCTCCACTTT. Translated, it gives CASSWGAGGNSPLHF.

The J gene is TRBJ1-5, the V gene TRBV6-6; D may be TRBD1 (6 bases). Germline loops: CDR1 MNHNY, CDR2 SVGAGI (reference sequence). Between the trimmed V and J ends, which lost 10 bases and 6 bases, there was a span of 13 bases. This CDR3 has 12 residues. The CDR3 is CATTGSGQPQHF. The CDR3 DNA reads TGTGCCACCACAGGGTCAGGTCAGCCCCAGCATTTT.

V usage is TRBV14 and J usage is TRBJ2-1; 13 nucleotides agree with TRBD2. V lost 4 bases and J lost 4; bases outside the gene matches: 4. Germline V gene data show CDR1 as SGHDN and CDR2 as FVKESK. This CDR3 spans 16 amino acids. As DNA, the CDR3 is TGTGCCAGCAGCCGCGGGACTAGCGGGAAGTACAATGAGCAGTTCTTC. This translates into CASSRGTSGKYNEQFF.

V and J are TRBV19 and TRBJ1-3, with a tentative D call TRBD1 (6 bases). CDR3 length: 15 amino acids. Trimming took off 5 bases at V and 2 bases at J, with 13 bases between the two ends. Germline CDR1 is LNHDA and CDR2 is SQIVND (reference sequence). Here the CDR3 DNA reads TGTGCCAGTAGTTCCACAGGGCTCGCTGGAAACACCATATATTTT. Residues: CASSSTGLAGNTIYF.